Below, 18 T cell receptor beta chains from the same sample are listed, as sequenced in a study of early T cells in non-severe SARS-CoV-2 infection. TCRdb re-called the 5' RACE reads through MiXCR, storing one row per CDR3 protein. The table has tens of thousands of distinct CDR3 sequences, 6% to 7.5% seen once; the top ten hold roughly 4.7%. Sequencing was done on a sample of whole blood. These receptors came from an adult who was a healthcare worker with PCR-confirmed SARS-CoV-2 infection or an uninfected control (not recorded which).

Only a few counts were recorded for this clonotype. The rearrangement links TRBV6-2 or TRBV6-3 to TRBJ1-4; 10 bases match TRBD1. The CDR3 is 14 amino acids. The germline gives CDR1 MNHEY, CDR2 SVGEGT. V lost 6 bases, J lost 4 bases, and 2 bases stayed unmatched. The chain's CDR3 is CASRRTGGNEKLFF. CDR3 in DNA: TGTGCCAGCAGGAGGACAGGGGGTAATGAAAAACTGTTTTTT.

This clonotype was counted at least ten times. This rearrangement joins TRBV25-1 to TRBJ2-2; 8 bases fit TRBD2. Germline V lookup: CDR1 MGHDK, CDR2 SYGVNS. The junction had 12 bases not matched to a gene; V was cut back by 1 base and J by 2 bases. The CDR3 loop spans 19 amino acids. The CDR3 spells CASSESVVAGRINTGELFF. The DNA of the CDR3 is TGTGCCAGCAGTGAATCGGTGGTAGCGGGGAGAATCAACACCGGGGAGCTGTTTTTT.

This chain links TRBV14 with TRBJ1-2; D unclear. The CDR3 runs 14 residues. V shed 1 base and J shed 4 bases, with 10 bases lying between them. The V gene's germline CDR1 is SGHDN and CDR2 FVKESK. The chain's CDR3 is CASSQVKGPYGYTF. DNA for the CDR3: TGTGCCAGCAGCCAAGTAAAGGGTCCCTATGGCTACACCTTC.

In its sample, this clonotype was seen many times. V and J are TRBV29-1 and TRBJ2-7; 9 bases are a match to TRBD1. The V and J ends lost 4 bases and 2 bases, in that order; junction bases with no gene match: 18. The germline gives CDR1 SQVTM, CDR2 ANQGSEA. This CDR3 comprises 18 residues. CDR3 sequence reads: CSVGRSGRGQGRAYEQYF. In nucleotides, the CDR3 is TGCAGCGTTGGCCGATCCGGGCGAGGACAGGGGAGGGCCTACGAGCAGTACTTC.

This clonotype was found a few times. The chain employs TRBV29-1 and TRBJ2-2, with no clear D. The V and J ends lost 5 bases and 3 bases respectively, with 13 bases between them. CDR3 size: 14 residues. CDR1 and CDR2 from the germline V gene are SQVTM and ANQGSEA. For the CDR3, the DNA is TGCAGCGTTTGGACCGAGGTCGACACCGGGGAGCTGTTTTTT. It is translated as CSVWTEVDTGELFF.

In its sample, this clonotype was seen a few times. The chain recombines TRBV4-3 with TRBJ1-2; 9 bases line up with TRBD1. The CDR3 spans 17 residues. After removal of 0 bases from V and 3 bases from J, the junction contained 8 bases not matched to a gene. Germline values: CDR1 LGHNA, CDR2 YSLEER. The CDR3 nucleotides are TGCGCCAGCAGCCAAGAGCCATACAGGGGGCGCGACTATGGCTACACCTTC. Protein product: CASSQEPYRGRDYGYTF.

The chain recombines TRBV3-1 with TRBJ1-2; TRBD1 is a possible D gene (6 bases). Germline values: CDR1 LGHDT, CDR2 YNNKEL (reference sequence). The CDR3 has 15 residues. The V and J ends lost 4 bases and 8 bases respectively, with 20 bases between them. CDR3 sequence (DNA): TGTGCCAGCAGCCCGGTAGACAGGCGAAACTTCGGCTACACCTTC. Its translation is CASSPVDRRNFGYTF.

This clonotype was observed at least ten times. The rearrangement uses TRBV6-2 or TRBV6-3 and TRBJ2-2; unclear D gene. Deletions cut 0 bases from V and 8 bases from J, with 10 bases between. The CDR3 totals 14 residues. Germline assignment: CDR1 MNHEY and CDR2 SVGEGT. The DNA of the CDR3 is TGTGCCAGCAGTTACTCGATGTTAACGGGGGAGCTGTTTTTT. Protein sequence: CASSYSMLTGELFF.

This clonotype was seen more than once but under ten times. This chain connects TRBV2 to TRBJ2-7; weak D call: TRBD2 (5 bases). The CDR3 totals 15 residues. Per the germline V gene, CDR1 is SNHLY and CDR2 is FYNNEI. Deletions cut 7 bases from V and 0 bases from J, with 16 bases between. The CDR3 coding sequence is TGTGCCAGCACCCTCCTGGTTGGGAGCTCCTACGAGCAGTACTTC. It is translated as CASTLLVGSSYEQYF.

This clonotype was counted between two and nine times. V usage is TRBV28 and J usage is TRBJ1-5, with D perhaps TRBD1 (5 bases). Germline V gene data show CDR1 as MDHEN and CDR2 as SYDVKM. The germline V and J ends were trimmed by 7 bases and 6 bases, with 16 bases remaining between them. The CDR3 has 14 amino acids. This CDR3 reads CASKRDSLPQPQHF. The CDR3, as DNA: TGTGCCAGCAAGAGAGACAGCCTCCCTCAGCCCCAGCATTTT. The entire variable domain, with the rest obtained from reference TRBV28 and TRBJ1-5, is as follows: DVKVTQSSRYLVKRTGEKVFLECVQDMDHENMFWYRQDPGLGLRLIYFSYDVKMKEKGDIPEGYSVSREKKERFSLILESASTNQTSMYLCASKRDSLPQPQHFGDGTRLSIL.

This clonotype appeared many times. V is TRBV6-1 and J is TRBJ1-1; TRBD1 might be the D (5 bases). The CDR3 is 16 residues long. The V gene's germline CDR1 is MNHNS and CDR2 SASEGT. Trimming shortened V by 0 bases and J by 2 bases, and 13 bases separated the two germline ends. The CDR3 region has the DNA TGTGCCAGCAGTGAAGCGCCCGGGGCAAGTAACACTGAAGCTTTCTTT. The encoded protein is CASSEAPGASNTEAFF.

The chain couples TRBV12-3 or TRBV12-4 to TRBJ2-7, with 8 bases fitting TRBD1. The V gene end was trimmed by 6 bases and the J gene end by 7 bases; junction bases not matched to a gene: 11. CDR3 length equals 14 residues. CDR3 protein: CASSRFLDREEQYF. CDR3 DNA: TGTGCCAGCAGCCGATTCCTGGACAGGGAGGAGCAGTACTTC.

The rearrangement uses TRBV7-2 and TRBJ2-7; 8 bases are a match to TRBD2. Germline V lookup: CDR1 SGHTA, CDR2 FQGNSA. Trimming removed 2 bases from V and 6 bases from J; junction bases left unmatched: 6. CDR3 length equals 14 residues. The CDR3 DNA sequence: TGTGCCAGCAGCTTATTGGGACTAGGGGGCGAGCAGTACTTC. Translation gives CASSLLGLGGEQYF.

This clonotype was seen only a few times. The genes are TRBV3-1 and TRBJ2-7; 7 bases agree with TRBD2. This CDR3 is 13 amino acids long. CDR1 and CDR2 from the germline V gene are LGHDT and YNNKEL (reference sequence). The V segment lost 3 bases and the J segment 5 bases; nucleotides outside the gene matches: 4. CDR3 amino acids: CASSHGGKNEQYF. As DNA, the CDR3 is TGTGCCAGCAGCCACGGGGGGAAGAACGAGCAGTACTTC.

This clonotype was counted at least ten times. This chain connects TRBV12-3 or TRBV12-4 to TRBJ2-7; D uncertain. The CDR3 spans 13 residues. The V end was cut by 1 base, the J end by 4 bases, with 8 bases between. Here the CDR3 reads CASSLGQIYEQYF. The CDR3 nucleotides read TGTGCCAGCAGTTTAGGCCAGATATACGAGCAGTACTTC.

This clonotype was counted ten times or more. The chain links TRBV5-4 to TRBJ2-7; D may be TRBD2 (5 bases). CDR1 is SGHNT and CDR2 is YYREEE in the germline V gene (reference sequence). Deletions cut 4 bases from V and 5 bases from J, with 13 bases between. The CDR3 consists of 13 residues. In DNA form, the CDR3 reads TGTGCCAGCAGCCTGGGCGGCGGGCACGAGCAGTACTTC. Translating gives CASSLGGGHEQYF.

This clonotype was seen a few times. This chain joins TRBV4-1 and TRBJ2-7, with D unresolved. This CDR3 spans 13 amino acids. In germline, CDR1 is MGHRA, CDR2 YSYEKL. The V gene lost 0 bases and the J gene lost 6 bases, with 9 bases spanning the gap. CDR3 nucleotide sequence: TGCGCCAGCAGCCAAGATAGGCCTTCCGAGCAGTACTTC. Translation: CASSQDRPSEQYF.

This clonotype was counted only a few times. The chain is built from TRBV12-3 or TRBV12-4 and TRBJ2-5, with D possibly matching TRBD2 (6 bases). Trimming removed 5 bases at V and 1 base at J, with 11 bases between. The CDR3 has 14 residues. The CDR3 here is CASSQPGLQETQYF. The CDR3 DNA is TGTGCCAGCAGTCAGCCGGGACTCCAAGAGACCCAGTACTTC.